This T cell receptor (beta chain) was observed in a study of blood T cells in healthy people across ages. CDR1 is SGHDT and CDR2 is YYEEEE in the germline V gene. The CDR3 sequence is 17 residues long. Trimming removed 3 bases at V and 2 bases at J, with 21 bases between. Primers used in a second PCR of roughly 6 to 11 cycles were a sample-barcoded 5' primer and a J-beta primer mix. From the 5' RACE reads, TCRdb called clonotypes with MiXCR, one entry per CDR3 protein. This table holds over 1,200,000 distinct CDR3 sequences, approximately 60% found once. The clonotype originates from a man younger than 30 in good health. The sample taken for sequencing was blood. This sequence joins TRBV5-6 and TRBJ2-7; D unresolved. The CDR3: CASSYLPFIGAAYEQYF. CDR3 DNA sequence: TGTGCCAGCAGCTATCTTCCTTTCATAGGTGCGGCCTACGAGCAGTACTTC. Full variable domain (missing parts from reference TRBV5-6 and TRBJ2-7): DAGVTQSPTHLIKTRGQQVTLRCSPKSGHDTVSWYQQALGQGPQFIFQYYEEEERQRGNFPDRFSGHQFPNYSSELNVNALLLGDSALYLCASSYLPFIGAAYEQYFGPGTRLTVT.